This is a list of T cell receptor beta chains from one sample in a study of CD8 T cells in Susac syndrome. One entry per CDR3 protein, called by TCRdb with MiXCR from the immunoSEQ multiplex PCR reads. The sample carries approximately 70,000 distinct CDR3 sequences, 94% recorded once. The sequenced material came from CD8+ T cells from PBMCs. These receptor sequences come from a human donor with multiple sclerosis. CDR3s include the opening cysteine and the closing phenylalanine or tryptophan. Fields, in order: J gene, CDR3 length, V gene, D gene, clone size, CDR3 DNA, CDR3 protein. D genes are given only for firm matches. Only some rows state a clone size, as once, few, many or a class for expanded clones.

>TRBJ2-7|15|TRBV7-9|TRBD1|.
TGTGCCAGCAGCCCAAAAAGGGGACAGGGGAACGAGCAGTACTTC
CASSPKRGQGNEQYF
>TRBJ1-1|14|TRBV29-1|.|.
TGCAGCGTTGAAGATCCCCCAGCCGGGGAGGAAGCTTTCTTT
CSVEDPPAGEEAFF
>TRBJ2-1|16|TRBV6-5|.|.
TGTGCCAGCAGTTACTCGAGCGAGGATATGAAAAATGAGCAGTTCTTC
CASSYSSEDMKNEQFF
>TRBJ2-5|13|TRBV11-2|.|.
TGTGCCAGCAGGACCGGGAGTCAAGAGACCCAGTACTTC
CASRTGSQETQYF
>TRBJ2-7|11|TRBV7-2|TRBD2|.
TGTGCCAGCTCGGGAGGGCAGGGAATGTACTTC
CASSGGQGMYF
>TRBJ1-5|14|TRBV27|.|once
TGTGCCAGCAGTTTAAGAGGTAGCAATCAGCCCCAGCATTTT
CASSLRGSNQPQHF
>TRBJ2-4|14|TRBV4-3|.|.
TGCGCCAGCAGCCAAGATAGGGACAAAAACATTCAGTACTTC
CASSQDRDKNIQYF
>TRBJ1-2|16|TRBV7-9|TRBD1|.
TGTGCCAGCAGCTTCGAGACAGGGCGGTCTAACTATGGCTACACCTTC
CASSFETGRSNYGYTF
>TRBJ2-1|12|TRBV28|.|.
TGTGCCAGCCGGGGAAACTACAATGAGCAGTTCTTC
CASRGNYNEQFF
>TRBJ2-7|14|TRBV27|.|.
TGTGCCAGCAATTATTACTACCCTCAGGACGAGCAGTACTTC
CASNYYYPQDEQYF
>TRBJ2-1|15|TRBV20-1|TRBD2|.
TGCAGTGCTAATCCAGCACTAGCGGGAATCAATGAGCAGTTCTTC
CSANPALAGINEQFF
>TRBJ1-2|10|TRBV30|.|.
TGTGCCTGGGACAGCTATGGCTACACCTTC
CAWDSYGYTF
>TRBJ1-5|14|TRBV20-1|.|.
TGCAGTGCTAGAGATTTAGGGGGCAATCAGCCCCAGCATTTT
CSARDLGGNQPQHF
>TRBJ2-4|16|TRBV29-1|.|.
TGCAGCGTTGAAGGGAAAACAGGGAAGGCCAAAAACATTCAGTACTTC
CSVEGKTGKAKNIQYF
>TRBJ2-1|14|TRBV30|TRBD2|.
TGTGCCTGGGGAGGTAGCGGGGTATACAATGAGCAGTTCTTC
CAWGGSGVYNEQFF
>TRBJ2-7|17|TRBV20-1|TRBD2|.
TGCAGTGCTAGAGATGGTGGACTAGCGGGAGATCTTTACGAGCAGTACTTC
CSARDGGLAGDLYEQYF
>TRBJ2-1|13|TRBV15|.|.
TGTGCCACCAGCGGAGCCGATAACAATGAGCAGTTCTTC
CATSGADNNEQFF
>TRBJ2-1|13|TRBV12-3/TRBV12-4|.|.
TGTGCCAGCAGTTTAGTTGCTGCCGATGAGCAGTTCTTC
CASSLVAADEQFF
>TRBJ1-2|15|TRBV15|.|.
TGTGCCACCAGCAGAGGGAAGGCAGGAGACTATGGCTACACCTTC
CATSRGKAGDYGYTF
>TRBJ2-1|16|TRBV13|TRBD1|.
TGTGCCAGCAGCTCAACCGGGACAGGGGGCTCGAATGAGCAGTTCTTC
CASSSTGTGGSNEQFF
>TRBJ2-4|15|TRBV9|.|.
TGTGCCAGCAGCGTAGAGGGGGACGGCCAAAACATTCAGTACTTC
CASSVEGDGQNIQYF
>TRBJ2-7|15|TRBV29-1|.|.
TGCAGCGTTGTGTGGGGGGACGCAAGCTCCTACGAGCAGTACTTC
CSVVWGDASSYEQYF
>TRBJ2-2|17|TRBV4-3|TRBD2|once
TGCGCCAGCAGCCAAGATCTGACTAGCGGGGGGACCGGGGAGCTGTTTTTT
CASSQDLTSGGTGELFF
>TRBJ1-2|8|TRBV29-1|.|few
TGCAGCGTTGATGGCTACACCTTC
CSVDGYTF
>TRBJ2-3|19|TRBV29-1|TRBD1|.
TGCAGCGTTGAAGATCGAAGATCCGGACAGGGACATAGCACAGATACGCAGTATTTT
CSVEDRRSGQGHSTDTQYF
>TRBJ2-5|15|TRBV7-9|TRBD1|once
TGTGCCAGCAGCCAATGGGACAGCGATCAAGAGACCCAGTACTTC
CASSQWDSDQETQYF
>TRBJ2-3|15|TRBV7-9|.|once
TGTGCCAGCAGCATAACGGGCGGCCACACAGATACGCAGTATTTT
CASSITGGHTDTQYF
>TRBJ1-1|16|TRBV19|.|.
TGTGCCAGTAGTACCACCGGACTCGGACTGAACACTGAAGCTTTCTTT
CASSTTGLGLNTEAFF
>TRBJ2-1|13|TRBV27|.|.
TGTGCCAGCAGTTTTTCCGGGAGCAATGAGCAGTTCTTC
CASSFSGSNEQFF
>TRBJ2-7|15|TRBV4-1|TRBD2|.
TGCGCCAGCAGCCAAGGCGGGGGACCGTCCTACGAGCAGTACTTC
CASSQGGGPSYEQYF
>TRBJ1-1|15|TRBV7-6|.|.
TGTGCCAGCAGCCAAGACAGATTCATGAACACTGAAGCTTTCTTT
CASSQDRFMNTEAFF
>TRBJ2-1|14|TRBV29-1|.|once
TGCAGCGTTTCTGGGGGTCGCGGGGCCAATGAGCAGTTCTTC
CSVSGGRGANEQFF
>TRBJ2-7|13|TRBV15|.|.
TGTGCCACCAGCGGGGTCGGTCGGAACGAGCAGTACTTC
CATSGVGRNEQYF
>TRBJ2-1|15|TRBV20-1|TRBD1|.
TGCAGTGCTAGAGATAGTCGGGACAGCTACAATGAGCAGTTCTTC
CSARDSRDSYNEQFF
>TRBJ2-7|16|TRBV20-1|TRBD2|.
TGCAGTGCTAGAGACCTCCTGACTAGCGGGAGGGTCGAGCAGTACTTC
CSARDLLTSGRVEQYF